These 4 T cell receptor beta chains came from one sample sequenced in a study of neurological immune-mediated disorders. The time point here: technical triplicate 3. TCRdb re-called the 5' RACE reads with MiXCR, one entry per CDR3 protein. The data show some 30,000 distinct CDR3 sequences, around 17% seen once. Sequencing was done on a sample of CD4+ T cells from blood. The receptor source for this set is a female donor with HTLV-1-associated myelopathy (HAM/TSP).

This clonotype has at least ten counts. The rearrangement links TRBV21-1 to TRBJ2-4; the D call TRBD2 from the table was never checked on the DNA. TRBV21-1 is reported as a pseudogene. The CDR3 length is 15 residues. The CDR3 bases are TGTGCCACCCACCCGGGACTCTCGATCGAAAACATTCAGTACTTC. It yields the protein CATHPGLSIENIQYF.

The chain recombines TRBV7-8 with TRBJ1-5; no clear D. Germline V CDR1 and CDR2: SGHVS, FQNEAQ. This CDR3 is built from 14 residues. Trimming took 3 bases from V and 9 from J, leaving 15 bases between them. CDR3 in DNA: TGTGCCAGCAGCTTTAAAGGGAGCGTGGCGCCCCAGCATTTT. It is translated as CASSFKGSVAPQHF.

This clonotype was found many times. The V and J genes are TRBV28 and TRBJ1-5; the D gene is possibly TRBD1 (6 bases). This CDR3 has 15 amino acids. Germline V CDR1 and CDR2: MDHEN, SYDVKM. Trimming took off 6 bases at V and 0 bases at J, with 12 bases between the two ends. In nucleotides, the CDR3 is TGTGCCAGCAGCCCAACGGACAGTAGCAATCAGCCCCAGCATTTT. Amino acids: CASSPTDSSNQPQHF.

This clonotype was detected ten times or more. The chain carries TRBV7-2 and TRBJ2-5, with TRBD2 as a possible D gene (5 bases). The germline V gene has CDR1 SGHTA and CDR2 FQGNSA. The CDR3 has 14 amino acids. The V end lost 1 base, the J end lost 4 bases, and 10 bases lay between the germline ends. In nucleotides, the CDR3 is TGTGCCAGCAGCTTAGGACCCGGAGGAGAGACCCAGTACTTC. It is translated as CASSLGPGGETQYF.